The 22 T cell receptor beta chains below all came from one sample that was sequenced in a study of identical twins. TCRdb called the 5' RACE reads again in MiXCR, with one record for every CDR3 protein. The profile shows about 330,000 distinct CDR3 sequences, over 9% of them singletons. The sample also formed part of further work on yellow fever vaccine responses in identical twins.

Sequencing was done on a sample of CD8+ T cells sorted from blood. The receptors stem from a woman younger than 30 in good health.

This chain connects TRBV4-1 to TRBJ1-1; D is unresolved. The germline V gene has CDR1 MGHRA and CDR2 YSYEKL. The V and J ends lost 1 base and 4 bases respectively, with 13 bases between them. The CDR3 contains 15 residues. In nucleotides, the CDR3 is TGCGCCAGCAGCCAAGTGAGTTCGGGAGGCACTGAAGCTTTCTTT. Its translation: CASSQVSSGGTEAFF.

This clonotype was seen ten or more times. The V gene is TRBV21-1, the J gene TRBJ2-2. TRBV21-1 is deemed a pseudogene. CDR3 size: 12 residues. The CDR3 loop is CASSKNTGELFF. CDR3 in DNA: TGTGCCAGCAGCAAAAACACCGGGGAGCTGTTTTTT.

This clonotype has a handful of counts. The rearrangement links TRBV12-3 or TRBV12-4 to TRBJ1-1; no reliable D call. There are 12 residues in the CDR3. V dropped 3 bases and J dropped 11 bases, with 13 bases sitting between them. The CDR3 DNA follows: TGTGCCAGCAGTTTCGAAAGGGCGGGTGCTTTCTTT. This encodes CASSFERAGAFF.

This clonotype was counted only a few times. The chain's CDR3 is CASTGAYLLRSYNEQFF. In nucleotides, the CDR3 is TGTGCCAGCACCGGGGCTTACCTCCTACGCTCCTACAATGAGCAGTTCTTC. The chain employs TRBV6-1 and TRBJ2-1, with D perhaps being TRBD1 or TRBD2 (5 bases each). The V gene's germline CDR1 is MNHNS and CDR2 SASEGT. The CDR3 runs 17 residues. V was clipped by 7 bases and J by 0 bases, with 19 bases between them.

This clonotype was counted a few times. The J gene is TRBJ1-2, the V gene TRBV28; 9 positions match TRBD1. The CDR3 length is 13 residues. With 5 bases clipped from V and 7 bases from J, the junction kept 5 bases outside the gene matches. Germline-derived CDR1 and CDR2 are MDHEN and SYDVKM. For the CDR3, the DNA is TGTGCCAGCAGTCTGGACAGGGGAGGTGGCTACACCTTC. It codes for CASSLDRGGGYTF.

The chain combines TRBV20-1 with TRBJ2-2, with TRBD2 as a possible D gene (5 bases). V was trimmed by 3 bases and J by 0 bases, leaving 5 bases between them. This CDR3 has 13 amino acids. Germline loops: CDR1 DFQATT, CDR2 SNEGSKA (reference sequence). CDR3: CSARRANTGELFF. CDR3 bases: TGCAGTGCTAGGCGGGCGAACACCGGGGAGCTGTTTTTT.

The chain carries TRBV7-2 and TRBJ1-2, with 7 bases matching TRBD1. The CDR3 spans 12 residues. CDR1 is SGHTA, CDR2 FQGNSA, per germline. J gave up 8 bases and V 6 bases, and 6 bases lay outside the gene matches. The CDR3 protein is CASRSTGAGYTF. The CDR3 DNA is TGTGCCAGCAGAAGCACAGGGGCCGGCTACACCTTC.

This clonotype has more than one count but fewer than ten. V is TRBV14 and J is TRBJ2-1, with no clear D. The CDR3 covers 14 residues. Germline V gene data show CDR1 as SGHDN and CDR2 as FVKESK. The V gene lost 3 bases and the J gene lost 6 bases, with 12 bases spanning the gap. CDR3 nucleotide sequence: TGTGCCAGCAGCCACTTATTCGACGGCAATGAGCAGTTCTTC. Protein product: CASSHLFDGNEQFF.

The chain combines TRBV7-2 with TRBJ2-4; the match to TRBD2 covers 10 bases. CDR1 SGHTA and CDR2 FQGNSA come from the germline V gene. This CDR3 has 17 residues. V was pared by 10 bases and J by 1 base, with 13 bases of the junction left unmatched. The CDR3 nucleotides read TGTGCCACCCAGCCAAAGAGCGGGGGGGTCGCCAAAAACATTCAGTACTTC. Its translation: CATQPKSGGVAKNIQYF.

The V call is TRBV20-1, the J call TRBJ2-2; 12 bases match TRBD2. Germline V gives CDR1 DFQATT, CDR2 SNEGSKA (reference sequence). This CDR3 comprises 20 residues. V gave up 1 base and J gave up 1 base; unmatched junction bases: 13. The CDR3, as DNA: TGCAGTGCTAGAGCTGGTTTAAGACTAGCGGGAGCCGTGAACACCGGGGAGCTGTTTTTT. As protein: CSARAGLRLAGAVNTGELFF.

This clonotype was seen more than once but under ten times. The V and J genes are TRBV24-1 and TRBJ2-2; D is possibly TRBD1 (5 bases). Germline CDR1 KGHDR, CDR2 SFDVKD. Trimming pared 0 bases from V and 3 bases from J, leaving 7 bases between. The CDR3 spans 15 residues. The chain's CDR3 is CATSDLQQDTGELFF. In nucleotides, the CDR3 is TGTGCCACCAGTGATTTGCAACAGGACACCGGGGAGCTGTTTTTT.

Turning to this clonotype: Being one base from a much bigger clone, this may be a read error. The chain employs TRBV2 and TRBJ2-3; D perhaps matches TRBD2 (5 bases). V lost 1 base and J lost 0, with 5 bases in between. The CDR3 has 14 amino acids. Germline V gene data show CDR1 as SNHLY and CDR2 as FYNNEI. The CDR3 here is CASSEGTSTDTQYF. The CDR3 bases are TGTGCCAGCAGTGAAGGGACTAGCACAGATACGCAGTATTTT. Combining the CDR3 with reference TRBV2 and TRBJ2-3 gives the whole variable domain EPEVTQTPSHQVTQMGQEVILRCVPISNHLYFYWYRQILGQKVEFLVSFYNNEISEKSEIFDDQFSVERPDGSNFTLKIRSTKLEDSAMYFCASSEGTSTDTQYFGPGTRLTVL.

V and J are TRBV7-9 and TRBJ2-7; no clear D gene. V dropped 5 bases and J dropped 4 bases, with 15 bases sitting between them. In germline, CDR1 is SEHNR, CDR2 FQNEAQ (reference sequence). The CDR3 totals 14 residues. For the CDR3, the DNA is TGTGCCAGCAGCCCCCCGTCTGGGGTATACGAGCAGTACGTC. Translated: CASSPPSGVYEQYV.

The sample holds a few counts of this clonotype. CDR3 nucleotides: TGTGCCAGCAGTTCTTGGGAGGGACAGCTCCTTGGGGCCCTCCACTTT. Translated: CASSSWEGQLLGALHF. The V call is TRBV28, the J call TRBJ1-6; 7 nucleotides match TRBD1. The V and J ends lost 4 bases and 14 bases, in that order; junction bases with no gene match: 17. In germline, CDR1 is MDHEN, CDR2 SYDVKM. This CDR3 region has 16 residues.

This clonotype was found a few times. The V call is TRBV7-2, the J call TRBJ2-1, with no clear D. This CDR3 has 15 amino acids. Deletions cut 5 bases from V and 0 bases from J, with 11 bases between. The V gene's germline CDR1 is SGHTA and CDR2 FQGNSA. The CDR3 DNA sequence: TGTGCCAGCAGCCCGTACATCAGCTCCTACAATGAGCAGTTCTTC. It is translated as CASSPYISSYNEQFF.

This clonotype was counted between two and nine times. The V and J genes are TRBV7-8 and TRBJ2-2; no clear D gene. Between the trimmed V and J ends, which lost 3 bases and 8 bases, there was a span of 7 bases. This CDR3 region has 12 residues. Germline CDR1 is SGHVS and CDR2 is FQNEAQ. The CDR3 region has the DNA TGTGCCAGCAGCTTTAGTTTGGGGGAGCTGTTTTTT. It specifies CASSFSLGELFF. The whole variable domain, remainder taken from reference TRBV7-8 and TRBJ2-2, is GAGVSQSPRYKVAKRGQDVALRCDPISGHVSLFWYQQALGQGPEFLTYFQNEAQLDKSGLPSDRFFAERPEGSVSTLKIQRTQQEDSAVYLCASSFSLGELFFGEGSRLTVL.

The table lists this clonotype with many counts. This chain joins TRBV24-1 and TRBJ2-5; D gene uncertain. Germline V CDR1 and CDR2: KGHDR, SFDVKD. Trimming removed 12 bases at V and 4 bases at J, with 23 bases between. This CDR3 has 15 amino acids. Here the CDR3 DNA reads TGTGCCCCATCATATGACATCTTCAAGGGAGAGACCCAGTACTTC. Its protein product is CAPSYDIFKGETQYF.

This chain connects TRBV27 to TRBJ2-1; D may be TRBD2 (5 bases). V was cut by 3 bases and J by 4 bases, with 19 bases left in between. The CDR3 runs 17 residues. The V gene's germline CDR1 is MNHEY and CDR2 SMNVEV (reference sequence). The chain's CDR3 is CASSFAGPGGMYNEQFF. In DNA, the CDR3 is TGTGCCAGCAGTTTCGCCGGGCCAGGAGGAATGTACAATGAGCAGTTCTTC.

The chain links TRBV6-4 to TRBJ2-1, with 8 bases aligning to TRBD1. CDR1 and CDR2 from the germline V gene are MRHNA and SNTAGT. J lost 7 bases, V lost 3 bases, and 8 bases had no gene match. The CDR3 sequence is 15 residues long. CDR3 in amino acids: CASSETTGGRNEQFF. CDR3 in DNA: TGTGCCAGCAGTGAAACAACAGGGGGACGGAATGAGCAGTTCTTC.

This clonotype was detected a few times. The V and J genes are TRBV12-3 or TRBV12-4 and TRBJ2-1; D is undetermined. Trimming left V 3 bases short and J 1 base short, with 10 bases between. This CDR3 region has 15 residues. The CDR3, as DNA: TGTGCCAGCAGTTTGGCGTGGCATTCCTACAATGAGCAGTTCTTC. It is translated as CASSLAWHSYNEQFF.

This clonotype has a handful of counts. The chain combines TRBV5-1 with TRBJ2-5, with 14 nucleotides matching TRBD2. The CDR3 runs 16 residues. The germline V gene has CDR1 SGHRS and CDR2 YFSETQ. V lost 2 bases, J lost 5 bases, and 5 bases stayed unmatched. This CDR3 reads CASSLRLAGGRETQYF. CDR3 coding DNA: TGCGCCAGCAGCTTACGACTAGCGGGAGGGAGGGAGACCCAGTACTTC. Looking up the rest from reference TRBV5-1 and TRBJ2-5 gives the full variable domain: KAGVTQTPRYLIKTRGQQVTLSCSPISGHRSVSWYQQTPGQGLQFLFEYFSETQRNKGNFPGRFSGRQFSNSRSEMNVSTLELGDSALYLCASSLRLAGGRETQYFGPGTRLLVL.

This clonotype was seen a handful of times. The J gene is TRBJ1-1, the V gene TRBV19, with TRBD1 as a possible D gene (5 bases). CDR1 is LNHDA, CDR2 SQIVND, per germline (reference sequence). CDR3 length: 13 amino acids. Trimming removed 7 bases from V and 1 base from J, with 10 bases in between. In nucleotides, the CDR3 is TGTGCCAGTAAACCGACAGCGAACACTGAAGCTTTCTTT. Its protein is CASKPTANTEAFF.